This TCR beta chain was retrieved from a study of shared clonotypes between healthy human individuals. Generated by immunoSEQ multiplex PCR, the TCRdb table keeps only in-frame clones and is missing some. This table holds about 2.3 million clones, over 90% found once. This clone was counted a single time. Sequenced: naive CD4+ T cells from PBMCs. The subset: CD45RA+ positively selected. This clonotype was sampled from a young man in good health. Some clones in this sample may be carry-over from other donors' samples.

The CDR3 DNA follows: TGTGCCAGCAGCGCCTCGGCAGGTGACTCCTACGAGCAGTACTTC. Translating gives CASSASAGDSYEQYF. This chain connects TRBV9 to TRBJ2-7; no firm D call. V was cut by 3 bases and J by 0 bases, with 13 bases left in between. Germline values: CDR1 SGDLS, CDR2 YYNGEE. The CDR3 covers 15 residues. Full variable domain (missing parts from reference TRBV9 and TRBJ2-7): DSGVTQTPKHLITATGQRVTLRCSPRSGDLSVYWYQQSLDQGLQFLIQYYNGEERAKGNILERFSAQQFPDLHSELNLSSLELGDSALYFCASSASAGDSYEQYFGPGTRLTVT.